A selection of T cell receptor beta chains follows, all from one sample in a study of T-cell reconstitution after alpha-beta-depleted transplantation in children. One entry per CDR3 protein results from TCRdb running MiXCR on the PCR reads. The sample has about 200,000 distinct CDR3 sequences; under 8.5% are singletons. The specimen comprised PBMCs, sampled before TCRalphabeta/CD19-depleted stem cell transplant. The receptors were gathered from a boy aged 2-15 years with acute lymphoblastic leukemia, due to receive a stem cell transplant. Both conserved end residues are part of each CDR3. D genes are given only for firm matches. Only some rows state a clone size, as once, few, many or a class for expanded clones.

V gene	D gene	clone size	J gene	CDR3 DNA	CDR3 protein
TRBV20-1	NA	many	TRBJ2-2	TGCAGTGCTAAGCTCGGGACTCAAATGGGGGGGGAGCTGTTTTTT	CSAKLGTQMGGELFF
TRBV27	NA	few	TRBJ1-4	TGTGCCAGCAGCACATACCGGGACGGTAATGAAAAACTGTTTTTT	CASSTYRDGNEKLFF
TRBV27	NA	many	TRBJ2-3	TGTGCCAGCAGCGACCATGGGTTTGGGCAGTATTTT	CASSDHGFGQYF
TRBV27	NA	NA	TRBJ2-1	TGTGCCAGCAGTTTGGGCCGTGCTGGTGATGAGCAGTTCTTC	CASSLGRAGDEQFF
TRBV28	NA	many	TRBJ1-3	TGTGCCAGCAGTCCCTACAGGTTCTCTGGAAACACCATATATTTT	CASSPYRFSGNTIYF
TRBV11-2	NA	NA	TRBJ2-7	TGTGCCAGCAGCTTCGGAACAAGATCCTACGAGCAGTACTTC	CASSFGTRSYEQYF
TRBV28	NA	many	TRBJ2-7	TGTGCCAGCGGGGTTCAAACCTACGAGCAGTACTTC	CASGVQTYEQYF
TRBV5-1	TRBD1	few	TRBJ1-1	TGCGCCAGCAGCCGGGACAGTACCCGGAACACTGAAGCTTTCTTT	CASSRDSTRNTEAFF
TRBV3-1	NA	few	TRBJ1-3	TGTGCCAGCAGCCAAGCCCACTCTGGAAACACCATATATTTT	CASSQAHSGNTIYF
TRBV18	NA	NA	TRBJ1-3	TGTGCCAGCACTACAGGGTTCCTCAACACCATATATTTT	CASTTGFLNTIYF
TRBV12-3/TRBV12-4	NA	many	TRBJ2-7	TGTGCCAGCAGTTTGGGGGCCGAGCAGTACTTC	CASSLGAEQYF
TRBV28	NA	many	TRBJ1-2	TGTGCCAGCAGTTTATCCGGCTTGCCAAATCGCAACTATGGCTACACCTTC	CASSLSGLPNRNYGYTF
TRBV20-1	TRBD2	few	TRBJ2-7	TGCAGTGGCGGGGGGGCTGGCTACGAGCAGTACTTC	CSGGGAGYEQYF
TRBV15	TRBD2	few	TRBJ2-6	TGTGCCACCAGCAGAGATCTCCGAAGACAGGACGTGACTAGCGGGAGGGCTGGGGCCAACGTCCTGACTTTC	CATSRDLRRQDVTSGRAGANVLTF
TRBV7-8	TRBD2	few	TRBJ2-1	TGTGCCAGCAGCGCGTCGGGCTTAGCGGGGGGGCTTGTGGATGAGCAGTTCTTC	CASSASGLAGGLVDEQFF
TRBV9	NA	many	TRBJ2-7	TGTGCCAGCAGCGTTGGGGGAAACAGGATTGTCTACGAGCAGTACTTC	CASSVGGNRIVYEQYF
TRBV7-2	NA	few	TRBJ2-3	TGTGCCAGCAGCTGGCCGGACACCACGACGGATACGCAGTATTTT	CASSWPDTTTDTQYF
TRBV15	NA	NA	TRBJ2-5	TGTGCCACCAGCAGAGGATTTAGGGCAGCCCAAGAGACCCAGTACTTC	CATSRGFRAAQETQYF
TRBV4-2	TRBD2	many	TRBJ2-7	TGTGCCAGCAGCCAAGCTAGCGGGACCGCAAGTTTCGCCTACGAGCAGTACTTC	CASSQASGTASFAYEQYF
TRBV3-1	NA	few	TRBJ1-3	TGTGCCGCCCAGGGGAGCGATTCTGGAAACACCATATATTTT	CAAQGSDSGNTIYF
TRBV28	NA	many	TRBJ1-1	TGTGCCAGCAGTTTAAAAAGTGGTACTGAAGCTTTCTTT	CASSLKSGTEAFF
TRBV5-1	NA	few	TRBJ1-1	TGCGCCAGCAGCTTGTCCATGAACACTGAAGCTTTCTTT	CASSLSMNTEAFF
TRBV6-5	NA	many	TRBJ1-1	TGTGCCAGCAGTTACTCGATAGGCAGGAGAGCTTTCTTT	CASSYSIGRRAFF
TRBV5-1	NA	many	TRBJ2-5	TGCGCCAGCAAAAGGGAGGATCAAGAGACCCAGTACTTC	CASKREDQETQYF
TRBV5-1	NA	many	TRBJ2-2	TGCGCCAGCAGCTTACCCCTAGGGGGACCGGCGAACACCGGGGAGCTGTTTTTT	CASSLPLGGPANTGELFF
TRBV28	TRBD2	few	TRBJ2-1	TGTGCCAGCAGCCCCCAACGGGGGGGCATGAATGAGCAGTTCTTC	CASSPQRGGMNEQFF
TRBV5-6	TRBD2	few	TRBJ2-5	TGTGCCAGCAGCTTGAGACTAGCGGGCGGGACCCAGTACTTC	CASSLRLAGGTQYF
TRBV28	NA	many	TRBJ1-1	TGTGCCAGCAGTCCACTAAACAGGGTGAACGCTGAAGCTTTCTTT	CASSPLNRVNAEAFF
TRBV6-2/TRBV6-3	TRBD2	few	TRBJ2-3	TGTGCCAGCAGTTACTCTATCCGCCGGGGGGGGAGCACAGATACGCAGTATTTT	CASSYSIRRGGSTDTQYF
TRBV4-2	NA	NA	TRBJ2-2	TGTGCCAGCAGCCACAGCCAGGCACCGACCGGGGAGCTGTTTTTT	CASSHSQAPTGELFF
TRBV5-1	TRBD2	many	TRBJ2-2	TGCGCCAGCAGGGGACTAAACGGATTCACCGGGGAGCTGTTTTTT	CASRGLNGFTGELFF
TRBV20-1	NA	many	TRBJ1-2	TGCAGTGCCACCCTTGGGGCGAGCTATGGCTACACCTTC	CSATLGASYGYTF
TRBV15	NA	NA	TRBJ2-5	TGTGCCACCAGCAGAGATACCGTGACCCAGTACTTC	CATSRDTVTQYF
TRBV5-1	NA	NA	TRBJ1-6	TGCGCCAGCAGCTTGGTAGGAAATAATTCACCCCTCCACTTT	CASSLVGNNSPLHF
TRBV12-3/TRBV12-4	TRBD1	NA	TRBJ2-2	TGTGCCAGCAGAAACGGACAGGGGGGGACCGGGGAGCTGTTTTTT	CASRNGQGGTGELFF
TRBV7-9	TRBD1	NA	TRBJ2-1	TGTGCCAGCAGCCCCGGACAGGGGGCTTCCTACAATGAGCAGTTCTTC	CASSPGQGASYNEQFF
TRBV25-1	NA	few	TRBJ1-4	TGTGCCAGCCAAGACTCATCGCTCGCTGAAAAACTGTTTTTT	CASQDSSLAEKLFF
TRBV7-2	NA	many	TRBJ2-3	TGTGCCAGCAGCGACATTAGGAACACAGATACGCAGTATTTT	CASSDIRNTDTQYF
TRBV7-9	NA	few	TRBJ1-2	TGTGCCAGCAGCCGGAGGCGGGGCGCAGATGGCTACACCTTC	CASSRRRGADGYTF
TRBV25-1	NA	few	TRBJ2-2	TGTGCCAGCAGTGAGTGGCGATCCGGGGAGCTGTTTTTT	CASSEWRSGELFF
TRBV5-1	NA	many	TRBJ2-7	TGCGCCAGCAGTTGGGACGGATCCTACGAGCAGTACTTC	CASSWDGSYEQYF
TRBV29-1	NA	many	TRBJ1-2	TGCAGCACCGTGGACGTCAACTATGGCTACACCTTC	CSTVDVNYGYTF
TRBV28	NA	NA	TRBJ2-7	TGTGCCAGCAGCATAGAGGGGGGCCGATCCGAGCAGTACTTC	CASSIEGGRSEQYF
TRBV20-1	TRBD2	NA	TRBJ2-1	TGCTGTGCTAGGGGGACTAGCGGTTTCGGGGGTGAGCAGTTCTTC	CCARGTSGFGGEQFF
TRBV28	NA	many	TRBJ2-7	TGTGCCAGCAGTCCTGGACTCCCGGCGCCCTACGAGCAGTACTTC	CASSPGLPAPYEQYF
TRBV5-1	NA	many	TRBJ2-2	TGCGCCAGCAGCTCGGGACGTGGGGAGCTGTTTTTT	CASSSGRGELFF
TRBV7-2	TRBD2	many	TRBJ2-2	TGTGCCAGCAGCCAGGGAGGGGCCGGGGAGCTGTTTTTT	CASSQGGAGELFF
TRBV28	NA	many	TRBJ1-2	TGTGCCAGCAGTTCTACCGGCGGGGGCTTACAGGGCTACACCTTC	CASSSTGGGLQGYTF
TRBV28	NA	many	TRBJ2-7	TGTGCCAGCAGTCGGGGACACCGAAGTCCCTACGAGCAGTACTTC	CASSRGHRSPYEQYF
TRBV7-3	TRBD1	NA	TRBJ2-2	TGTGCCAGCAGCTCACAGGGGGTGGGCACCGGGGAGCTGTTTTTT	CASSSQGVGTGELFF
TRBV28	TRBD1	many	TRBJ1-4	TGTGCCAGCAAAATAGACAGGGCGAATGAAAAACTGTTTTTT	CASKIDRANEKLFF
TRBV20-1	NA	few	TRBJ2-1	TGCAGTGCTAACTCCGGGGACTACAATGAGCAGTTCTTC	CSANSGDYNEQFF
TRBV7-8	NA	few	TRBJ2-7	TGTGCCAGCAGGGGCCGTCTGACAGGGAGGGCGTCCTACGAGCAGTACTTC	CASRGRLTGRASYEQYF